These 27 T cell receptor beta chains were sequenced from one sample in a study of identical twins. TCRdb reprocessed the 5' RACE reads with MiXCR, giving one entry per CDR3 protein. The sample lists around 1.7 million distinct CDR3 sequences, roughly a third occurring once. Sequenced: cord blood. Receptor source: a newborn girl in good health.

This rearrangement joins TRBV4-2 to TRBJ1-5; D remains ambiguous. The CDR3 has 13 residues. V lost 3 bases to trimming and J lost 5 bases, with 8 bases between them. Per germline, CDR1 LGHNA and CDR2 YNFKEQ. CDR3 bases: TGTGCCAGCAGCCATAAAGGGTATCAGCCCCAGCATTTT. Residues: CASSHKGYQPQHF.

The chain links TRBV20-1 to TRBJ2-4; D remains unclear. This CDR3 is built from 15 residues. Germline V CDR1 and CDR2: DFQATT, SNEGSKA (reference sequence). The ends were cut back, 1 base at V and 2 bases at J, with 12 bases in the middle. The CDR3 reads CSARASPGTKNIQYF. CDR3 DNA sequence: TGCAGTGCTAGAGCGTCCCCCGGCACCAAAAACATTCAGTACTTC.

This chain links TRBV2 with TRBJ2-1; D remains ambiguous. CDR3 length: 12 amino acids. V gave up 6 bases and J gave up 12 bases, with 15 bases separating them. Germline V gives CDR1 SNHLY, CDR2 FYNNEI. CDR3 sequence (DNA): TGTGCCAGCAGCGCCACACGCTTAGGGCAGTTCTTC. It yields the protein CASSATRLGQFF.

This chain links TRBV6-5 with TRBJ2-3; tentatively, D is TRBD2 (6 bases). The ends were cut back, 5 bases at V and 2 bases at J, with 11 bases in the middle. The germline V gene has CDR1 MNHEY and CDR2 SVGAGI. The CDR3 runs to 14 residues. The CDR3 spells CASSTRRATDTQYF. For the CDR3, the DNA is TGTGCCAGCAGTACCCGGAGGGCCACAGATACGCAGTATTTT.

In this sample, this clonotype turned up many times. J is TRBJ2-7 and V is TRBV20-1; D is unclear. Trimming stripped 3 bases from V and 2 bases from J, with 8 bases between. CDR3 size: 12 residues. Germline assignment: CDR1 DFQATT and CDR2 SNEGSKA (reference sequence). Written as DNA, the CDR3 is TGCAGTGCTAGGGCCCCAACCTACGAGCAGTACTTC. Its translation: CSARAPTYEQYF.

This clonotype was counted only a few times. At one end the junction does not follow the germline gene, possibly because of a read error. The chain recombines TRBV29-1 with TRBJ1-4; D perhaps matches TRBD1 (5 bases). The CDR3 covers 13 residues. CDR1 is SQVTM and CDR2 is ANQGSEA in the germline V gene. CDR3 sequence (DNA): TGCAGTGTTGGATGGCAGGGCGCCGGAAAACTGTTTTTT. It encodes CSVGWQGAGKLFF.

The table lists this clonotype with many counts. This chain uses TRBV9 with TRBJ2-5; D is unclear. The V gene's germline CDR1 is SGDLS and CDR2 YYNGEE. The V end lost 0 bases, the J end lost 0 bases, and 6 bases lay between the germline ends. There are 14 residues in the CDR3. The CDR3 DNA is TGTGCCAGCAGCGTAGCCCCGTACCAAGAGACCCAGTACTTC. Translated, it gives CASSVAPYQETQYF.

This clonotype was counted only a few times. The chain employs TRBV29-1 and TRBJ2-2; D uncertain. The CDR3 runs to 13 residues. CDR1 is SQVTM, CDR2 ANQGSEA, per germline. The V gene lost 3 bases and the J gene lost 3 bases, with 8 bases spanning the gap. The CDR3 loop reads CSVDVGDTGELFF. The CDR3 region has the DNA TGCAGCGTTGATGTCGGAGACACCGGGGAGCTGTTTTTT.

The chain joins TRBV20-1 to TRBJ2-7; 9 positions match TRBD2. The CDR3 consists of 16 residues. The germline V gene encodes CDR1 DFQATT and CDR2 SNEGSKA (reference sequence). V shed 3 bases and J 2 bases; nucleotides not matched to a gene: 11. The CDR3 coding sequence is TGCAGTGCTAGCACAGCGGGAGGAAGGAGAGCCTACGAGCAGTACTTC. Its translation is CSASTAGGRRAYEQYF.

The J gene is TRBJ1-1, the V gene TRBV28; D is possibly TRBD1 (5 bases). Looked up from germline, CDR1 is MDHEN and CDR2 is SYDVKM. CDR3 length: 16 amino acids. Trimming took 3 bases from V and 3 from J, leaving 17 bases between them. DNA for the CDR3: TGTGCCAGCAGTTTTCCGTCCCGGGGGGTGGACACTGAAGCTTTCTTT. Its protein is CASSFPSRGVDTEAFF.

This clonotype was seen a handful of times. This sequence joins TRBV29-1 and TRBJ1-2, with 10 bases that match TRBD1. The germline gives CDR1 SQVTM, CDR2 ANQGSEA. This CDR3 spans 14 amino acids. Losses at the gene ends were 6 bases for V and 2 bases for J; bases not matched to a gene: 6. The CDR3 DNA is TGCAGCGTAGCGGGACAGGGGCAGAACTATGGCTACACCTTC. Protein: CSVAGQGQNYGYTF.

The CDR3 loop reads CASSYLTCDGYTF. CDR3 sequence (DNA): TGTGCCAGCAGTTATCTGACATGCGATGGCTACACCTTC. The chain uses TRBV6-9 and TRBJ1-2; the D is unclear. Germline CDR1 MNHGY, CDR2 SVAAGI. V shed 2 bases and J shed 6 bases, with 10 bases lying between them. CDR3 size: 13 residues.

The chain links TRBV20-1 to TRBJ1-1; D may be TRBD1 (6 bases). The CDR3 runs 11 residues. CDR1 and CDR2 (germline): DFQATT, SNEGSKA (reference sequence). V dropped 3 bases and J dropped 4 bases, with 6 bases sitting between them. CDR3 coding DNA: TGCAGTGCTAGGGGGGCCACTGAAGCTTTCTTT. Its translation is CSARGATEAFF.

This clonotype was recorded a few times. V is TRBV2 and J is TRBJ2-1; no clear D gene. CDR3 size: 14 residues. Germline V gene data show CDR1 as SNHLY and CDR2 as FYNNEI. V lost 8 bases and J 1 base, leaving 12 bases between the germline ends. CDR3 nucleotides: TGTGCCAGCCGCATACTGATTTCCTACAATGAGCAGTTCTTC. Protein: CASRILISYNEQFF.

This clonotype was picked up a small number of times. The V call is TRBV20-1, the J call TRBJ1-4; a possible D gene is TRBD1 (6 bases). V was shortened by 6 bases and J by 7 bases, with 18 bases between the two germline ends. CDR3 length: 14 amino acids. CDR1 is DFQATT, CDR2 SNEGSKA, per germline (reference sequence). The CDR3 bases are TGCAGTGCCCCTAAGACAGGACTAGGTGAAAAACTGTTTTTT. It is translated as CSAPKTGLGEKLFF.

This chain links TRBV5-1 with TRBJ1-1; TRBD1 is a possible D gene (5 bases). This CDR3 is built from 14 residues. The V gene's germline CDR1 is SGHRS and CDR2 YFSETQ. Trimming took off 7 bases at V and 0 bases at J, with 13 bases between the two ends. The CDR3 region is CASGGTGMNTEAFF. The CDR3 nucleotides read TGCGCCAGCGGGGGGACGGGCATGAACACTGAAGCTTTCTTT.

For this clonotype: With a much larger clone just one base away, this may be a read error. The chain combines TRBV29-1 with TRBJ2-1; tentatively, D is TRBD2 (5 bases). The J call may be incorrect, as the DNA end agrees better with TRBJ2-7. The germline V gene encodes CDR1 SQVTM and CDR2 ANQGSEA. The CDR3 is 12 amino acids. CDR3 nucleotides: TGCAGCGTTGGGACTGCCTACAATGAGCAGTACTTC. Its translation: CSVGTAYNEQYF.

The chain joins TRBV7-9 to TRBJ2-3; 9 nucleotides match TRBD2. This CDR3 is built from 18 residues. The germline gives CDR1 SEHNR, CDR2 FQNEAQ (reference sequence). V was pared by 1 base and J by 0 bases, with 8 bases of the junction left unmatched. The CDR3 protein is CASSLEGRLAGSTDTQYF. CDR3 DNA sequence: TGTGCCAGCAGCTTAGAGGGGCGGCTAGCGGGGAGCACAGATACGCAGTATTTT.

This clonotype has more than one count but fewer than ten. The CDR3: CASSAPGQGNHNEQFF. DNA for the CDR3: TGTGCCAGCAGCGCCCCGGGACAGGGGAACCACAATGAGCAGTTCTTC. This sequence joins TRBV14 and TRBJ2-1; 10 bases are shared with TRBD1. With V trimmed by 5 bases and J by 5 bases, 9 bases remained unmatched. The CDR3 covers 16 residues. Germline CDR1 and CDR2: SGHDN and FVKESK.

This clonotype appeared a few times. CDR3 in amino acids: CASSTSWRETQYF. The CDR3 DNA is TGTGCCAGCAGTACCTCGTGGAGAGAGACCCAGTACTTC. The rearrangement joins TRBV27 to TRBJ2-5, with no clear D. V was clipped by 5 bases and J by 4 bases, with 11 bases between them. The CDR3 sequence is 13 residues long. The germline V gene encodes CDR1 MNHEY and CDR2 SMNVEV (reference sequence).

This chain joins TRBV20-1 and TRBJ1-1; D is perhaps TRBD1 (6 bases). Germline lookup yields CDR1 DFQATT and CDR2 SNEGSKA (reference sequence). Trimming left V 0 bases short and J 10 bases short, with 15 bases between. This CDR3 has 13 residues. This chain's CDR3 is CSARDVGGWGAFF. Here the CDR3 DNA reads TGCAGTGCTAGAGATGTGGGGGGCTGGGGAGCTTTCTTT.

The chain recombines TRBV2 with TRBJ2-5; D is unclear. The germline V and J ends were trimmed by 2 bases and 1 base, with 11 bases remaining between them. The CDR3 contains 15 residues. Per the germline V gene, CDR1 is SNHLY and CDR2 is FYNNEI. In nucleotides, the CDR3 is TGTGCCAGCAGTGAAATTTGGTCTAGCCAAGAGACCCAGTACTTC. Encoded protein: CASSEIWSSQETQYF.

The chain joins TRBV10-3 to TRBJ2-3, with 12 bases fitting TRBD2. V trimming: 6 bases; J trimming: 4 bases; junction bases outside the gene matches: 2. This CDR3 has 14 amino acids. Per the germline V gene, CDR1 is ENHRY and CDR2 is SYGVKD. The CDR3 nucleotides read TGTGCCATCAGCCTAGCGGGAGGGCCAGATACGCAGTATTTT. This gives the protein CAISLAGGPDTQYF.

CDR3 amino acids: CASSGRQVSGNTIYF. CDR3 sequence (DNA): TGTGCCAGCAGCGGGCGACAGGTCTCTGGAAACACCATATATTTT. The chain couples TRBV21-1 to TRBJ1-3; TRBD1 is the table's D call and was not checked against the DNA. TRBV21-1 is labeled a pseudogene. The CDR3 loop spans 15 amino acids.

Comments on this clonotype: At one end, the junction sequence differs from germline, possibly due to a read error. This chain connects TRBV5-1 to TRBJ2-1, with 7 nucleotides matching TRBD2. The J call is in doubt because the DNA end fits TRBJ2-7 better. This CDR3 has 15 amino acids. The germline CDR1 and CDR2 sequences are SGHRS and YFSETQ. As DNA, the CDR3 is TGCGCCGGCAGACTAGCTCCGAGCTCCTACAATGAGCAGTACTTC. Its protein is CAGRLAPSSYNEQYF.

The rearrangement uses TRBV20-1 and TRBJ2-3, with 9 bases that match TRBD2. V lost 3 bases and J lost 2; bases outside the gene matches: 6. The germline gives CDR1 DFQATT, CDR2 SNEGSKA (reference sequence). This CDR3 comprises 15 residues. The CDR3 coding sequence is TGCAGTGCTAGTAGGAGCGGGAGGAACACAGATACGCAGTATTTT. Protein sequence: CSASRSGRNTDTQYF.

This clonotype has ten or more counts. The V call is TRBV4-2, the J call TRBJ1-2; no firm D call. CDR3 length: 17 residues. Trimming stripped 0 bases from V and 1 base from J, with 15 bases between. Germline CDR1 LGHNA, CDR2 YNFKEQ. The CDR3 DNA reads as TGTGCCAGCAGCCAAGATGCCGGACGGCTCATTAACTATGGCTACACCTTC. This encodes CASSQDAGRLINYGYTF.